One sample yielded the 20 T cell receptor beta chains listed below, sequenced in a study of shared clonotypes between healthy human individuals. TCRdb keeps only in-frame clones here, not all; method: immunoSEQ multiplex PCR. The sample consists of about 480,000 clones, around 79% of them appearing once. Sequenced material: PBMCs. Source of these receptors: a woman between 40 and 50 years old in good health. Some clones in this sample may be carry-over from other donors' samples.

Points on this clone: A clone one base away is much larger, so this may be a read error. This same CDR3 is encoded by further DNA sequences in the sample. This chain uses TRBV25-1 with TRBJ2-5, with 7 positions matching TRBD1. Germline-derived CDR1 and CDR2 are MGHDK and SYGVNS. This CDR3 region has 14 residues. V trimming: 3 bases; J trimming: 1 base; junction bases outside the gene matches: 2. Here the CDR3 DNA reads TGTGCCAGCAGTGACCGGGACAGCCAAGAGACCCAGTACTTC. Translated: CASSDRDSQETQYF.

This clone has at least ten counts. The chain recombines TRBV7-2 with TRBJ1-2; 9 nucleotides align to TRBD1. J lost 8 bases, V lost 6 bases, and 10 bases had no gene match. The CDR3 covers 14 residues. Germline V gene lookup returns CDR1 SGHTA and CDR2 FQGNSA. The CDR3 DNA reads as TGTGCCAGCAGTCGTAGCGGGACAGGGAGCGGCTACACCTTC. This codes for CASSRSGTGSGYTF.

This clone showed up just once. The J gene is TRBJ1-5, the V gene TRBV4-2; D uncertain. The CDR3 is 13 amino acids. Deletions cut 0 bases from V and 7 bases from J, with 7 bases between. In germline, CDR1 is LGHNA, CDR2 YNFKEQ. In nucleotides, the CDR3 is TGTGCCAGCAGCCAAGACTCCATGCAGCCCCAGCATTTT. Protein sequence: CASSQDSMQPQHF.

Details on this clone: The sample holds other DNA sequences that translate to the same CDR3. J is TRBJ1-2 and V is TRBV5-5, with TRBD1 matching 7 bases. This CDR3 comprises 13 residues. V was clipped by 4 bases and J by 3 bases; unmatched bases: 3. CDR1 SGHKS and CDR2 YYEKEE come from the germline V gene (reference sequence). CDR3 DNA sequence: TGTGCCAGCAGCCCTACAGGGGACTATGGCTACACCTTC. Residues: CASSPTGDYGYTF.

V gene TRBV18 combines with J gene TRBJ1-2; unclear D gene. The V gene's germline CDR1 is KGHSH and CDR2 LQKENI. The CDR3 is 15 residues long. Trimming took off 3 bases at V and 1 base at J, with 12 bases between the two ends. In nucleotides, the CDR3 is TGTGCCAGCTCACCTTCCAACGGATTTAACTATGGCTACACCTTC. Amino acids: CASSPSNGFNYGYTF. The full variable domain, its missing parts supplied by reference TRBV18 and TRBJ1-2, is NAGVMQNPRHLVRRRGQEARLRCSPMKGHSHVYWYRQLPEEGLKFMVYLQKENIIDESGMPKERFSAEFPKEGPSILRIQQVVRGDSAAYFCASSPSNGFNYGYTFGSGTRLTVV.

This clone showed up many times. The V call is TRBV11-2, the J call TRBJ2-7; tentative D call: TRBD1 (5 bases). V gave up 4 bases and J gave up 4 bases, with 14 bases separating them. CDR1 and CDR2 from the germline V gene are SGHAT and FQNNGV. The CDR3 spans 14 residues. CDR3 sequence: CASSSGLGLYEQYF. The CDR3 DNA follows: TGTGCCAGCAGCTCAGGATTGGGGCTATACGAGCAGTACTTC.

This chain links TRBV7-9 with TRBJ1-2; D not resolved. Germline V CDR1 and CDR2: SEHNR, FQNEAQ (reference sequence). This CDR3 comprises 16 residues. V dropped 4 bases and J dropped 3 bases, with 18 bases sitting between them. This CDR3 reads CASSSWRGPGDYGYTF. For the CDR3, the DNA is TGTGCCAGCAGCTCATGGCGGGGTCCAGGCGACTATGGCTACACCTTC.

Turning to this clone: The sample contains more than one DNA sequence encoding this CDR3. V gene TRBV5-1 combines with J gene TRBJ2-5; no clear D. With 0 bases removed from V and 2 bases from J, the gap between germline ends came to 8 bases. This CDR3 region has 14 residues. Per the germline V gene, CDR1 is SGHRS and CDR2 is YFSETQ. The CDR3 sequence is CASSLAGRQETQYF. Here the CDR3 DNA reads TGCGCCAGCAGCTTGGCTGGCAGACAAGAGACCCAGTACTTC. The entire variable domain, with the rest obtained from reference TRBV5-1 and TRBJ2-5, is as follows: KAGVTQTPRYLIKTRGQQVTLSCSPISGHRSVSWYQQTPGQGLQFLFEYFSETQRNKGNFPGRFSGRQFSNSRSEMNVSTLELGDSALYLCASSLAGRQETQYFGPGTRLLVL.

The V call is TRBV2, the J call TRBJ2-7; 11 bases map to TRBD2. CDR3 length: 15 residues. Germline CDR1 is SNHLY and CDR2 is FYNNEI. The V gene end was trimmed by 8 bases and the J gene end by 1 base; junction bases not matched to a gene: 7. CDR3: CASSGASGRSYEQYF. The DNA for the CDR3 is TGTGCCAGCTCCGGGGCTAGCGGGAGGTCCTACGAGCAGTACTTC.

The chain employs TRBV2 and TRBJ1-1; D is ambiguous. The CDR3 consists of 12 residues. With 7 bases removed from V and 2 bases from J, the gap between germline ends came to 8 bases. Germline V gene sequence: CDR1 SNHLY, CDR2 FYNNEI. The CDR3 region is CASTPLNTEAFF. The DNA of the CDR3 is TGTGCCAGCACGCCGTTAAACACTGAAGCTTTCTTT.

The J gene is TRBJ1-5, the V gene TRBV7-2, with a tentative D call TRBD1 (6 bases). V shed 1 base and J shed 6 bases, with 13 bases lying between them. Germline V CDR1 and CDR2: SGHTA, FQGNSA. This CDR3 comprises 15 residues. CDR3 region: CASSLGSGVGQPQHF. The CDR3 region has the DNA TGTGCCAGCAGCTTAGGGTCAGGGGTTGGTCAGCCCCAGCATTTT. The full variable domain, with the rest looked up from reference TRBV7-2 and TRBJ1-5, is GAGVSQSPSNKVTEKGKDVELRCDPISGHTALYWYRQSLGQGLEFLIYFQGNSAPDKSGLPSDRFSAERTGGSVSTLTIQRTQQEDSAVYLCASSLGSGVGQPQHFGDGTRLSIL.

This clone turned up a few times. The chain carries TRBV5-1 and TRBJ1-1, with 7 bases identical to TRBD1. The CDR3 sequence is 13 residues long. V lost 3 bases and J lost 4; bases outside the gene matches: 3. Germline assignment: CDR1 SGHRS and CDR2 YFSETQ. CDR3 DNA sequence: TGCGCCAGCAGCTCGACAGGGCTCACTGAAGCTTTCTTT. Translating gives CASSSTGLTEAFF. The full variable domain, rest sourced from reference TRBV5-1 and TRBJ1-1, is KAGVTQTPRYLIKTRGQQVTLSCSPISGHRSVSWYQQTPGQGLQFLFEYFSETQRNKGNFPGRFSGRQFSNSRSEMNVSTLELGDSALYLCASSSTGLTEAFFGQGTRLTVV.

V is TRBV6-5 and J is TRBJ2-7; TRBD2 matches 13 bases. CDR3 length: 15 residues. Looked up from germline, CDR1 is MNHEY and CDR2 is SVGAGI. Losses at the gene ends were 5 bases for V and 3 bases for J; bases not matched to a gene: 4. In nucleotides, the CDR3 is TGTGCCAGCAGTAAAGGACTAGCGGGAGACTACGAGCAGTACTTC. It translates to CASSKGLAGDYEQYF.

The chain couples TRBV7-2 to TRBJ1-2; 7 positions agree with TRBD1. V dropped 3 bases and J dropped 6; count of bases not matched to a gene: 7. Per the germline V gene, CDR1 is SGHTA and CDR2 is FQGNSA. This CDR3 has 14 residues. CDR3 sequence (DNA): TGTGCCAGCAGCTTCAGGGGGTCTACGGATGGCTACACCTTC. Its translation: CASSFRGSTDGYTF.

This chain uses TRBV28 with TRBJ1-6, with 9 bases fitting TRBD1. Losses at the gene ends were 5 bases for V and 5 bases for J; bases not matched to a gene: 7. Germline V gives CDR1 MDHEN, CDR2 SYDVKM. The CDR3 runs to 16 residues. The chain's CDR3 is CASSPRTGADNSPLHF. CDR3 bases: TGTGCCAGCAGTCCCCGGACAGGGGCTGATAATTCACCCCTCCACTTT.

This clone was picked up one time. V usage is TRBV5-1 and J usage is TRBJ2-7; 9 bases agree with TRBD1. The V gene's germline CDR1 is SGHRS and CDR2 YFSETQ. The length of the CDR3 is 13 residues. After removal of 3 bases from V and 6 bases from J, the junction contained 4 bases not matched to a gene. CDR3 nucleotides: TGCGCCAGCAGCTCCTCGACAGGGGGCGAGCAGTACTTC. It encodes CASSSSTGGEQYF.

The chain uses TRBV2 and TRBJ1-4, with TRBD1 matching 9 bases. The CDR3 has 11 amino acids. CDR1 is SNHLY, CDR2 FYNNEI, per germline. Trimming removed 7 bases from V and 13 bases from J; junction bases left unmatched: 4. This CDR3 is CASKDRGVLFF. CDR3 coding DNA: TGTGCCAGCAAGGACAGGGGCGTACTGTTTTTT.

The CDR3 DNA follows: TGCGCCAGCAGCCAAGCCGGGACAGGGGTCCCAGATACGCAGTATTTT. Translating gives CASSQAGTGVPDTQYF. V and J are TRBV4-1 and TRBJ2-3; TRBD1 matches 10 bases. Germline lookup yields CDR1 MGHRA and CDR2 YSYEKL. Trimming removed 1 base from V and 4 bases from J; junction bases left unmatched: 5. This CDR3 region has 16 residues.

The chain carries TRBV6-1 and TRBJ2-7; the D gene is possibly TRBD1 (7 bases). CDR3 length: 16 amino acids. V lost 2 bases, J lost 2 bases, and 16 bases lay in between. Germline loops: CDR1 MNHNS, CDR2 SASEGT. The CDR3 DNA reads as TGTGCCAGCAGTGAATCCCACAGGGGAGGCGCCTACGAGCAGTACTTC. It yields the protein CASSESHRGGAYEQYF.

The J gene is TRBJ1-1, the V gene TRBV5-1; D remains ambiguous. V lost 0 bases, J lost 4 bases, and 10 bases lay in between. This CDR3 is 14 amino acids long. Germline V gives CDR1 SGHRS, CDR2 YFSETQ. The CDR3 DNA is TGCGCCAGCAGCTTGGGAGGGATCGGCACTGAAGCTTTCTTT. This gives the protein CASSLGGIGTEAFF.